This T cell receptor beta chain was retrieved from a study of OX40 agonist ivuxolimab in advanced cancers. Describing the broader study: The costimulatory receptor OX40 (CD134) was targeted by ivuxolimab, a fully human IgG2 agonistic monoclonal antibody. Intravenous ivuxolimab was administered to patients every 2 weeks at six dose levels: 0.01, 0.1, 0.3, 1.5, 3 and 10 mg/kg. Of the approximately 50 dose-escalation patients, hepatocellular carcinoma was present in about 20, melanoma in about 15, renal cell carcinoma in 9 and head and neck cancer in 9. In the dose-escalation cohort, around four fifths of patients were male, and the mean age was around 65 years with a range of roughly 20 to 85. Patients were allowed to have had prior anti-PD-1, anti-PD-L1 or anti-CTLA-4 therapy, and approximately 41% of the dose-escalation patients had previously received checkpoint inhibitors. Partial responses occurred in three dose-escalation patients: two with cutaneous melanoma and one with hepatocellular carcinoma. Peripheral TCRbeta sequencing was intended to test whether TCR sequence diversity was altered and clonal T-cell expansion was caused by ivuxolimab. The paper covers the monotherapy dose-escalation part of the phase I ivuxolimab trial, which included N ≈ 50 patients.

A note on this clone: What this receptor recognizes is not known. Base qualities are not at hand, and no much larger clone is one base apart.

Cut back by 0 bases and 3 bases, the V and J ends lie 0 bases apart. As encoded in the germline V gene, CDR1 is MRHNA while CDR2 is SNTAGT. Counted from cysteine to phenylalanine, this CDR3 has 13 amino acids. The kept DNA is CDR3 alone, 39 bases in frame from the first base. Patients with autoimmune disease history or receiving systemic immunosuppression were excluded from the trial. Peripheral blood for TCR sequencing was collected from all dose cohorts at baseline, on cycle 4 day 1, and on cycle 7 day 1. Samples came from an open-label, multicenter, first-in-human phase I dose-escalation trial of ivuxolimab. The trial enrolled adults with locally advanced or metastatic head and neck squamous cell, hepatocellular, melanoma or renal cell carcinoma. Before TCR sequencing, CD4+ and CD8+ T cells were separately sorted from peripheral blood. To sequence the TCRbeta CDR3 region, genomic DNA was isolated from the sorted cells. The immunoSEQ Assay was used to sequence the TCRbeta CDR3 regions. Here the immuneACCESS table is served through TCRdb, limited to in-frame sequences with V and J called. Missing clones are a known gap in these copies; in checked studies unresolved V genes cover under half, and the rest lacks a known reason. This sample holds about 40,000 clones; more than 75% were observed only once. The ten largest clones add up to around 13% of the sample.

Here is what the overall study found, with its caveats: Low levels of normalized T-cell clonal expansion were also seen in some nonresponding patients. After ivuxolimab, more expanded clones were found on average in CD8+ T cells than in CD4+ T cells. At doses of 0.1 to 3.0 mg/kg, clonal expansion of both CD4+ and CD8+ T cells in blood was seen between baseline and week 6. The antigen specificity of the clonally expanded peripheral T cells was not determined. Partial responders in the 0.1-3.0 mg/kg groups had among the lowest normalized peripheral clonal expansion, especially among CD8+ T cells.

The sequenced sample was CD4+ or CD8+ T cells sorted from blood, obtained in a trial of the OX40 agonist ivuxolimab. The chain was built from TRBV6-4 and TRBJ2-6; the D segment cannot be called with confidence. The receptor's source is an adult with an advanced solid tumor such as melanoma, head and neck, liver or kidney cancer. The DNA sequence is as follows: TGTGCCAGCAGTGACTCTGGGGCCAACGTCCTGACTTTC. Its protein reads: CASSDSGANVLTF.